The 10 T cell receptor beta chains below all came from one sample that was sequenced in a study of shared clonotypes between healthy human individuals. Data came from immunoSEQ multiplex PCR; TCRdb stores just in-frame clones and leaves some out. The sample yields about 360,000 clones, about 73% seen once. Sequenced: memory CD4+ T cells sorted from blood. Specified subset: CD45RA-negative fraction. The receptors derive from a man aged 25-45 years in good health.

This sequence joins TRBV5-1 and TRBJ1-6; the match to TRBD1 covers 7 bases. Germline loops: CDR1 SGHRS, CDR2 YFSETQ. V was pared by 0 bases and J by 9 bases, with 9 bases of the junction left unmatched. The CDR3 has 16 amino acids. The CDR3 region has the DNA TGCGCCAGCAGCTTGGGTGACAGGGTACAAGGTTCACCCCTCCACTTT. Residues: CASSLGDRVQGSPLHF.

A few counts support this clone. V and J are TRBV5-6 and TRBJ2-7, with TRBD1 as a possible D gene (6 bases). The germline CDR1 and CDR2 sequences are SGHDT and YYEEEE. CDR3 length: 13 amino acids. V gave up 1 base and J gave up 5 bases, with 10 bases separating them. CDR3 amino acids: CASSLITGNEQYF. CDR3 DNA: TGTGCCAGCAGCTTGATAACAGGGAACGAGCAGTACTTC.

This rearrangement joins TRBV5-4 to TRBJ2-5, with D possibly being TRBD1 (6 bases). CDR1 is SGHNT, CDR2 YYREEE, per germline (reference sequence). This CDR3 is built from 13 residues. With 3 bases removed from V and 3 bases from J, the gap between germline ends came to 9 bases. CDR3 amino acids: CASSSGQEETQYF. The CDR3 nucleotides are TGTGCCAGCAGCTCGGGACAAGAAGAGACCCAGTACTTC.

This clone has just a few counts. The chain couples TRBV4-3 to TRBJ2-7; D is perhaps TRBD2 (5 bases). From germline, CDR1 is LGHNA and CDR2 YSLEER. The CDR3 has 13 amino acids. V was trimmed by 4 bases and J by 1 base, leaving 8 bases between them. The CDR3 spells CASSRTSSYEQYF. CDR3 in DNA: TGCGCCAGCAGCCGGACTTCTTCCTACGAGCAGTACTTC.

This sequence joins TRBV5-4 and TRBJ2-5; no reliable D call. This CDR3 is built from 11 residues. V dropped 2 bases and J dropped 5 bases, with 4 bases sitting between them. The germline V gene encodes CDR1 SGHNT and CDR2 YYREEE (reference sequence). CDR3 bases: TGTGCCAGCAGCTTATGGGAGACCCAGTACTTC. It specifies CASSLWETQYF.

The rearrangement links TRBV25-1 to TRBJ2-3, with D possibly called TRBD1 or TRBD2 (5 bases each). Germline CDR1 is MGHDK and CDR2 is SYGVNS. The V end was cut by 8 bases, the J end by 2 bases, with 20 bases between. The CDR3 loop spans 16 amino acids. The CDR3 protein is CASRGDAAMTTDTQYF. CDR3 DNA sequence: TGTGCCAGCCGAGGGGACGCAGCTATGACCACAGATACGCAGTATTTT.

This clone was recorded a few times. J is TRBJ2-1 and V is TRBV9; TRBD2 matches 8 bases. The CDR3 runs 17 residues. V shed 0 bases and J 12 bases; nucleotides not matched to a gene: 17. Looked up from germline, CDR1 is SGDLS and CDR2 is YYNGEE. CDR3 nucleotides: TGTGCCAGCAGCGTAGACGGGGAAGCGGGAGTGAGAGTAACGCAGTTCTTC. Translated, it gives CASSVDGEAGVRVTQFF.

The chain carries TRBV27 and TRBJ1-4; D unresolved. This CDR3 comprises 14 residues. Trimming pared 0 bases from V and 6 bases from J, leaving 8 bases between. In germline, CDR1 is MNHEY, CDR2 SMNVEV (reference sequence). The DNA of the CDR3 is TGTGCCAGCAGTTTATCGGGGTATGATGAAAAACTGTTTTTT. Protein: CASSLSGYDEKLFF.

The rearrangement joins TRBV4-2 to TRBJ2-5, with D tentatively TRBD1 (5 bases). This CDR3 has 15 residues. Germline V CDR1 and CDR2: LGHNA, YNFKEQ. V was clipped by 4 bases and J by 1 base, with 13 bases between them. CDR3 region: CASSLSWGSQETQYF. CDR3 DNA sequence: TGTGCCAGCAGCCTCTCGTGGGGCAGCCAAGAGACCCAGTACTTC.

The genes are TRBV7-2 and TRBJ1-1; no firm D call. The CDR3 sequence is 14 residues long. Trimming shortened V by 0 bases and J by 1 base, and 6 bases separated the two germline ends. Germline V gene sequence: CDR1 SGHTA, CDR2 FQGNSA. CDR3: CASSLAGRNTEAFF. In nucleotides, the CDR3 is TGTGCCAGCAGCTTAGCGGGCAGGAACACTGAAGCTTTCTTT.